One sample yielded the 25 T cell receptor beta chains listed below, sequenced in a study of blood T cell repertoires in COVID-19. Data came from immunoSEQ multiplex PCR; TCRdb stores just in-frame clones and leaves some out. The sample has under 250,000 clones, just under 85% seen once. Sequencing was carried out using peripheral blood. Receptor source: an older woman with active or convalescent COVID-19.

The V gene is TRBV2, the J gene TRBJ2-1; D unresolved. The CDR3 consists of 15 residues. In germline, CDR1 is SNHLY, CDR2 FYNNEI. Deletions cut 4 bases from V and 2 bases from J, with 12 bases between. The chain's CDR3 is CASSALETPYNEQFF. DNA for the CDR3: TGTGCCAGCAGTGCTTTAGAAACCCCCTACAATGAGCAGTTCTTC.

This clone was counted a few times. The chain links TRBV19 to TRBJ2-1; 10 positions match TRBD2. This CDR3 contains 15 residues. Germline trimming cut 3 bases from V and 3 bases from J; bases unmatched to any gene: 2. Germline loops: CDR1 LNHDA, CDR2 SQIVND (reference sequence). The CDR3 DNA reads as TGTGCCAGTAGTATGGCTAGCGGGGGCTACAATGAGCAGTTCTTC. This gives the protein CASSMASGGYNEQFF.

This clone was observed once. The CDR3 is CASINTRERWPGNEQFF. CDR3 nucleotide sequence: TGTGCCAGTATTAACACACGGGAGCGATGGCCCGGGAATGAGCAGTTCTTC. The chain joins TRBV19 to TRBJ2-1; possibly TRBD2 for D (6 bases). Germline assignment: CDR1 LNHDA and CDR2 SQIVND (reference sequence). The V end lost 7 bases, the J end lost 7 bases, and 26 bases lay between the germline ends. This CDR3 has 17 residues.

This chain connects TRBV11-2 to TRBJ2-1, with D possibly TRBD1 on 5 matching bases. The CDR3 extends over 14 amino acids. Between the trimmed V and J ends, which lost 1 base and 2 bases, there was a span of 6 bases. Germline V gives CDR1 SGHAT, CDR2 FQNNGV. The CDR3 here is CASSLGTTYNEQFF. The CDR3 region has the DNA TGTGCCAGCAGCTTAGGGACAACCTACAATGAGCAGTTCTTC.

This chain uses TRBV11-3 with TRBJ2-2; possible D gene TRBD2, 6 bases. There are 17 residues in the CDR3. Between the trimmed V and J ends, which lost 2 bases and 0 bases, there was a span of 13 bases. Germline CDR1 is SGHNT and CDR2 is YENEEA. CDR3 residues: CASSLFVWRANTGELFF. The CDR3 nucleotides read TGTGCCAGCAGCTTATTTGTGTGGAGGGCGAACACCGGGGAGCTGTTTTTT.

By sample fraction, this clone is medium-sized. The V call is TRBV2, the J call TRBJ1-1, with a tentative D call TRBD1 (5 bases). Trimming stripped 8 bases from V and 1 base from J, with 11 bases between. The CDR3 consists of 13 residues. CDR1 is SNHLY, CDR2 FYNNEI, per germline. The DNA of the CDR3 is TGTGCCAGCCCGGGACTGTCGAACACTGAAGCTTTCTTT. It translates to CASPGLSNTEAFF.

The DNA for the CDR3 is TGTGCCAGCAGTTTAGGGGGACTAGCTAACGAGCAGTACGTC. Translated: CASSLGGLANEQYV. The rearrangement joins TRBV28 to TRBJ2-7; 9 bases map to TRBD2. J lost 5 bases, V lost 2 bases, and 4 bases had no gene match. Germline CDR1 reads MDHEN; CDR2 reads SYDVKM. The CDR3 is 14 residues long.

V and J are TRBV5-1 and TRBJ1-4; 7 bases map to TRBD1. J gave up 8 bases and V 4 bases, and 14 bases lay outside the gene matches. Germline CDR1 is SGHRS and CDR2 is YFSETQ. The CDR3 totals 16 residues. The CDR3 is CASSQATGSTGEKLFF. The DNA for the CDR3 is TGCGCCAGCAGCCAAGCTACAGGATCGACAGGGGAAAAACTGTTTTTT.

In this sample, this clone turned up a few times. J is TRBJ1-4 and V is TRBV19, with 7 positions matching TRBD1. V shed 4 bases, J shed 11 bases, and the junction held 13 bases outside the gene matches. CDR1 is LNHDA, CDR2 SQIVND, per germline (reference sequence). The CDR3 consists of 15 residues. In nucleotides, the CDR3 is TGTGCCAGTAGTAAGACAGGGAGTACGGACGGGAAACTGTTTTTT. Protein sequence: CASSKTGSTDGKLFF.

V usage is TRBV18 and J usage is TRBJ2-3; 9 bases fit TRBD2. The CDR3 runs to 17 residues. The V gene end was trimmed by 1 base and the J gene end by 1 base; junction bases not matched to a gene: 6. CDR1 is KGHSH, CDR2 LQKENI, per germline. This chain's CDR3 is CASSPRVAGARTDTQYF. In nucleotides, the CDR3 is TGTGCCAGCTCACCACGGGTAGCGGGGGCCCGCACAGATACGCAGTATTTT.

This rearrangement joins TRBV30 to TRBJ2-1, with D possibly being TRBD2 (5 bases). The CDR3 has 15 residues. CDR1 is GTSNPN and CDR2 is SVGIG in the germline V gene (reference sequence). Trimming took off 4 bases at V and 0 bases at J, with 13 bases between the two ends. In DNA form, the CDR3 reads TGTGCCTGGACTAATCTAGCCGGCTCCTACAATGAGCAGTTCTTC. Residues: CAWTNLAGSYNEQFF.

The V call is TRBV13, the J call TRBJ2-3, with D perhaps matching TRBD2 (5 bases). V was shortened by 3 bases and J by 5 bases, with 12 bases between the two germline ends. Germline loops: CDR1 PRHDT, CDR2 FYEKMQ (reference sequence). The CDR3 is 14 residues long. The CDR3 spells CASSFRTVLDTQYF. CDR3 DNA: TGTGCCAGCAGCTTCAGGACTGTCCTAGATACGCAGTATTTT.

The chain uses TRBV24-1 and TRBJ2-1; 12 bases agree with TRBD2. Trimming cost V 5 bases and J 7 bases; bases outside gene matches: 8. Germline V gene data show CDR1 as KGHDR and CDR2 as SFDVKD. The CDR3 extends over 16 amino acids. CDR3 protein: CATSVASGGVKNEQFF. The CDR3 DNA reads TGTGCCACCAGTGTGGCTAGCGGGGGGGTAAAGAATGAGCAGTTCTTC.

The chain links TRBV27 to TRBJ1-5; 7 positions agree with TRBD1. Trimming took 5 bases from V and 1 from J; bases not matched to a gene: 8. The germline V gene encodes CDR1 MNHEY and CDR2 SMNVEV (reference sequence). The CDR3 runs to 16 residues. The CDR3 nucleotides are TGTGCCAGCAGTCCCCGATGGACAGGCAGCAATCAGCCCCAGCATTTT. This codes for CASSPRWTGSNQPQHF.

This clone was recorded only once. The gene calls are TRBV5-4 and TRBJ2-1; weak D call: TRBD2 (5 bases). The CDR3 has 14 amino acids. Germline values: CDR1 SGHNT, CDR2 YYREEE (reference sequence). The V end was cut by 0 bases, the J end by 4 bases, with 8 bases between. The CDR3 DNA reads TGTGCCAGCAGCTTGGAGCCGGGATACAATGAGCAGTTCTTC. This codes for CASSLEPGYNEQFF.

This chain uses TRBV5-1 with TRBJ2-1; the D gene is possibly TRBD2 (6 bases). This CDR3 has 17 residues. The V end was cut by 0 bases, the J end by 6 bases, with 19 bases between. Germline V CDR1 and CDR2: SGHRS, YFSETQ. CDR3 sequence (DNA): TGCGCCAGCAGCTTGGATTTTGGGGGGTCTGCTTTCAATGAGCAGTTCTTC. It translates to CASSLDFGGSAFNEQFF. Drawing the rest from reference TRBV5-1 and TRBJ2-1, the complete variable domain is KAGVTQTPRYLIKTRGQQVTLSCSPISGHRSVSWYQQTPGQGLQFLFEYFSETQRNKGNFPGRFSGRQFSNSRSEMNVSTLELGDSALYLCASSLDFGGSAFNEQFFGPGTRLTVL.

The chain uses TRBV5-6 and TRBJ2-7; 7 bases are a match to TRBD2. The CDR3 has 13 residues. V shed 4 bases and J 1 base; nucleotides not matched to a gene: 2. Germline-derived CDR1 and CDR2 are SGHDT and YYEEEE. The CDR3 coding sequence is TGTGCCAGCAGCCCGGGGGGTTCCTACGAGCAGTACGTC. Its protein is CASSPGGSYEQYV.

The chain joins TRBV5-4 to TRBJ2-7; 13 nucleotides match TRBD2. V shed 5 bases, J shed 4 bases, and the junction held 9 bases outside the gene matches. From germline, CDR1 is SGHNT and CDR2 YYREEE (reference sequence). This CDR3 is 16 amino acids long. CDR3 coding DNA: TGTGCCAGCAGTTTTGGACTAGCGGGAGAAGGGTACGAGCAGTACTTC. Translated, it gives CASSFGLAGEGYEQYF.

The chain recombines TRBV6-6 with TRBJ2-5; D call uncertain. Germline V gene lookup returns CDR1 MNHNY and CDR2 SVGAGI (reference sequence). There are 15 residues in the CDR3. V was trimmed by 2 bases and J by 0 bases, leaving 10 bases between them. The CDR3 sequence is CASSYPTPYQETQYF. As DNA, the CDR3 is TGTGCCAGCAGTTACCCCACTCCTTACCAAGAGACCCAGTACTTC.

This chain connects TRBV5-1 to TRBJ2-5, with D perhaps matching TRBD2 (5 bases). This CDR3 has 13 amino acids. Germline CDR1 is SGHRS and CDR2 is YFSETQ. Deletions cut 3 bases from V and 5 bases from J, with 11 bases between. In DNA, the CDR3 is TGCGCCAGCAGCTCGGAGGTAGGGGAGACCCAGTACTTC. It yields the protein CASSSEVGETQYF.

This chain links TRBV9 with TRBJ2-3, with 9 positions matching TRBD2. After removal of 3 bases from V and 4 bases from J, the junction contained 9 bases not matched to a gene. This CDR3 has 16 residues. Germline V gives CDR1 SGDLS, CDR2 YYNGEE. The CDR3 DNA sequence: TGTGCCAGCAGCGCGTCGGGCGGGAGGGGCCCAGATACGCAGTATTTT. Translating it yields CASSASGGRGPDTQYF.

This chain links TRBV30 with TRBJ2-7; D perhaps matches TRBD1 (5 bases). V lost 1 base and J lost 6, with 13 bases in between. This CDR3 contains 13 residues. Germline V gene sequence: CDR1 GTSNPN, CDR2 SVGIG (reference sequence). As DNA, the CDR3 is TGTGCCTGGAGTGCAGGGCGCCCCAGCGAGCAGTACTTC. Protein: CAWSAGRPSEQYF.

CDR3 loop: CASEDSARTQYF. In DNA, the CDR3 is TGTGCCAGCGAGGACTCCGCCCGGACCCAGTACTTC. The J gene is TRBJ2-5, the V gene TRBV19; D is perhaps TRBD2 (5 bases). Per germline, CDR1 LNHDA and CDR2 SQIVND (reference sequence). The CDR3 has 12 residues. V was cut by 9 bases and J by 7 bases, with 15 bases left in between.

This clone was picked up a small number of times. The chain recombines TRBV7-9 with TRBJ1-1; no reliable D call. The CDR3 extends over 14 amino acids. Germline V gene data show CDR1 as SEHNR and CDR2 as FQNEAQ (reference sequence). V was shortened by 1 base and J by 1 base, with 7 bases between the two germline ends. CDR3 residues: CASSLVPENTEAFF. CDR3 nucleotides: TGTGCCAGCAGCTTAGTGCCAGAGAACACTGAAGCTTTCTTT.

This clone came up a few times. The rearrangement uses TRBV18 and TRBJ2-1; TRBD2 agrees at 10 bases. Germline values: CDR1 KGHSH, CDR2 LQKENI. The CDR3 runs 15 residues. Germline trimming cut 0 bases from V and 10 bases from J; bases unmatched to any gene: 6. The CDR3 coding sequence is TGTGCCAGCTCACCACCGAGCGGGAGGGATCTCGAGCAGTTCTTC. As protein: CASSPPSGRDLEQFF.